This T cell receptor beta chain was sequenced during a study of cytomegalovirus exposure and HLA in healthy donors. Overall study context: About 82 million unique TCRs from HLA-typed donors were held in an early release of data.

Turning to this clone: Antigen unknown.

Amplification used 60 Vbeta primers and 13 Jbeta primers. The repertoire was sequenced with immunoSEQ multiplex PCR; TCRdb's copy has only in-frame clones and lacks some. The sample includes about 110,000 clones, approximately 80% of them seen just once. General study results and limits: Reported performance of the classifier showed diagnosis of cytomegalovirus status with high specificity and sensitivity. The authors enumerated 150 to 200 TCR beta chains as linked to cytomegalovirus. In vitro testing confirmed a few CMV-associated chains as specific for CMV antigens.

The CDR3 extends over 15 amino acids. The germline CDR1 and CDR2 sequences are LNHDA and SQIVND (reference sequence). With V trimmed by 3 bases and J by 5 bases, 6 bases remained unmatched. This sequence was found in a woman aged 25 to 39 in good health and CMV-seronegative. The sequenced material came from PBMCs. The chain uses TRBV19 and TRBJ2-1, with 8 positions matching TRBD2. DNA for the CDR3: TGTGCCAGTAGTATTTCCGGGGGGGGTCACAATGAGCAGTTCTTC. Its protein is CASSISGGGHNEQFF.